These T cell receptor beta chains were read from a single sample in a study of identical twins. TCRdb redid the calling of the 5' RACE reads with MiXCR, one entry per CDR3 protein. The sample includes roughly 770,000 distinct CDR3 sequences, roughly 18% of them seen just once. The same sample was also studied in work on T cells expressing NK-cell markers.

Specimen: PBMCs. The receptor source for this set is a woman aged 18-30 years in good health. CDR3s include the opening cysteine and the closing phenylalanine or tryptophan. The D gene is left open where the match is weak. Expanded clones get a size class; other rows say once, few or many, or leave the size out.

TRBJ2-1 TRBD2 TRBV29-1 - CSVEDWTGGTPYNEQFF TGCAGCGTTGAAGATTGGACGGGAGGCACGCCCTACAATGAGCAGTTCTTC
TRBJ2-3 - TRBV29-1 few CSVLRLDTDTQYF TGCAGCGTTCTGAGGCTAGACACAGATACGCAGTATTTT
TRBJ1-1 - TRBV20-1 - CSARTGWNTEAFF TGCAGTGCCCGGACGGGGTGGAACACTGAAGCTTTCTTT
TRBJ1-5 - TRBV7-8 - CASSFGPLSSNQPQHF TGTGCCAGCAGCTTTGGGCCGCTGAGTAGCAATCAGCCCCAGCATTTT
TRBJ2-1 TRBD2 TRBV12-3/TRBV12-4 many CASSLGRTSGGPEQFF TGTGCCAGCAGTTTAGGTAGGACTAGCGGGGGCCCTGAGCAGTTCTTC
TRBJ2-3 - TRBV20-1 - CSASWGGHFPDTQYF TGCAGTGCTTCCTGGGGGGGCCATTTCCCAGATACGCAGTATTTT
TRBJ2-1 TRBD2 TRBV20-1 - CSAREAAGSSYNEQFF TGCAGTGCTAGAGAAGCAGCGGGGAGCTCCTACAATGAGCAGTTCTTC
TRBJ2-3 - TRBV19 - CASSIWGDTQYF TGTGCCAGTAGTATTTGGGGAGATACGCAGTATTTT
TRBJ2-5 TRBD1 TRBV4-1 - CASSPQDRNKETQYF TGCGCCAGCAGCCCCCAGGACAGGAACAAAGAGACCCAGTACTTC
TRBJ2-2 - TRBV6-6 few CASSRGATGELFF TGTGCCAGCAGCCGCGGGGCGACCGGGGAGCTGTTTTTT
TRBJ2-7 TRBD2 TRBV5-5 - CASSFQREGPGEQYF TGTGCCAGCAGCTTCCAGCGGGAGGGCCCGGGCGAGCAGTACTTC
TRBJ2-3 - TRBV20-1 - CSASPNTDTQYF TGCAGTGCTTCACCGAACACAGATACGCAGTATTTT
TRBJ2-7 - TRBV12-3/TRBV12-4 many CASSTLGPQNEQYF TGTGCCAGCAGTACCCTCGGACCACAGAACGAGCAGTACTTC
TRBJ2-7 TRBD2 TRBV20-1 - CSAYTSGASYEQYF TGCAGTGCTTACACTAGCGGAGCTTCCTACGAGCAGTACTTC
TRBJ2-1 TRBD2 TRBV15 - CATSRGTLAGANNEQFF TGTGCCACCAGCAGGGGAACCTTAGCGGGGGCGAACAATGAGCAGTTCTTC
TRBJ2-2 - TRBV7-9 - CASTHRDSPGELFF TGTGCCAGCACCCACCGGGACTCCCCCGGGGAGCTGTTTTTT
TRBJ2-3 - TRBV20-1 few CSATRDIPPDTQYF TGCAGTGCTACCCGGGACATCCCCCCAGATACGCAGTATTTT
TRBJ2-5 TRBD1 TRBV2 few CAGDRVETQYF TGTGCCGGTGACAGGGTGGAGACCCAGTACTTC
TRBJ2-1 - TRBV12-3/TRBV12-4 few CASSVPGTLRGNEQFF TGTGCCAGCAGTGTACCCGGGACTCTCCGGGGGAATGAGCAGTTCTTC
TRBJ2-1 TRBD2 TRBV20-1 few CSARDSSGPYYNEQFF TGCAGTGCTCGCGACTCTAGCGGGCCTTACTACAATGAGCAGTTCTTC
TRBJ2-3 - TRBV9 few CASSVVGRSFGDTQYF TGTGCCAGCAGCGTAGTAGGTCGGTCCTTCGGGGATACGCAGTATTTT
TRBJ2-6 - TRBV7-2 - CASSLFLAGANVLTF TGTGCCAGCAGCTTATTCCTGGCTGGGGCCAACGTCCTGACTTTC
TRBJ2-2 - TRBV20-1 few CSADHRRGELFF TGCAGTGCCGACCACCGAAGGGGGGAGCTGTTTTTT
TRBJ2-3 - TRBV12-3/TRBV12-4 - CASSPGTLNTDTQYF TGTGCCAGCAGTCCCGGGACTCTAAACACAGATACGCAGTATTTT
TRBJ2-5 - TRBV5-5 - CASSQGLTETQYF TGTGCCAGCAGCCAAGGACTGACAGAGACCCAGTACTTC
TRBJ2-2 - TRBV25-1 - CASRLPGSTGELFF TGTGCCAGCAGATTACCAGGGTCCACCGGGGAGCTGTTTTTT
TRBJ2-1 TRBD2 TRBV12-3/TRBV12-4 once CASIVAGVGRNEQFF TGTGCCAGCATCGTAGCGGGAGTGGGTCGCAATGAGCAGTTCTTC
TRBJ2-3 - TRBV30 once CASTRRAGTSTDTQYF TGTGCCTCCACAAGGAGAGCAGGAACGAGCACAGATACGCAGTATTTT
TRBJ2-7 - TRBV28 few CASTVGGLNEQYF TGTGCCAGCACCGTCGGAGGTCTTAACGAGCAGTACTTC
TRBJ2-5 TRBD2 TRBV19 - CASSFRTGTSGQETQYF TGTGCCAGTAGTTTCAGAACCGGGACTAGCGGCCAAGAGACCCAGTACTTC
TRBJ2-2 - TRBV6-2/TRBV6-3 - CASSIYYGELFF TGTGCCAGCAGTATCTATTACGGGGAGCTGTTTTTT
TRBJ2-7 - TRBV12-3/TRBV12-4 - CASSPGGDEQYF TGTGCCAGCAGTCCAGGGGGGGACGAGCAGTACTTC
TRBJ2-5 TRBD2 TRBV7-2 - CASSPGTSGRETQYF TGTGCCAGCAGTCCCGGGACTAGCGGGAGGGAGACCCAGTACTTC
TRBJ2-1 TRBD2 TRBV20-1 few CSARKTGLALNEQFF TGCAGTGCTAGAAAAACGGGACTAGCTCTCAATGAGCAGTTCTTC
TRBJ2-2 TRBD1 TRBV6-5 few CASSFLQGVPGELFF TGTGCCAGCAGTTTCTTACAGGGGGTCCCCGGGGAGCTGTTTTTT
TRBJ2-3 TRBD2 TRBV12-5 - CASGLAGRTDTQYF TGTGCTAGTGGTCTAGCGGGGCGCACAGATACGCAGTATTTT
TRBJ1-1 - TRBV12-3/TRBV12-4 many CASSFKEGLGFF TGTGCCAGCAGTTTTAAGGAGGGATTGGGTTTCTTT
TRBJ2-7 TRBD2 TRBV20-1 few CSAIAGGRSYEQYF TGCAGTGCTATAGCGGGAGGTCGATCCTACGAGCAGTACTTC
TRBJ2-6 - TRBV27 few CASSLGTSGANVLTF TGTGCCAGCAGTTTAGGGACCTCTGGGGCCAACGTCCTGACTTTC
TRBJ2-2 - TRBV5-1 few CASSLVSRDTGELFF TGCGCCAGCAGCTTGGTTTCTCGGGACACCGGGGAGCTGTTTTTT
TRBJ2-2 - TRBV5-6 - CASSNAMTEAWDGELFF TGTGCCAGCAGCAATGCTATGACAGAGGCGTGGGACGGGGAGCTGTTTTTT
TRBJ2-7 TRBD1 TRBV7-9 few CASSLGQTLGEQYF TGTGCCAGCAGCTTGGGACAGACCCTTGGGGAGCAGTACTTC
TRBJ2-1 TRBD1 TRBV30 - CACTGGSYNEQFF TGTGCCTGTACAGGGGGCTCCTACAATGAGCAGTTCTTC